Below, 22 T cell receptor beta chains from the same sample are listed, as sequenced in a study of T cell changes during pregnancy in multiple sclerosis. Method: immunoSEQ multiplex PCR; TCRdb's copy keeps in-frame clones and lacks some. Of tens of thousands of clones detected, roughly nine tenths appear once; the ten largest clones hold 0.6% to 0.8%. The specimen was CD4+ T cells from peripheral blood mononuclear cells, collected in the first trimester of pregnancy. These receptors all come from a female donor with multiple sclerosis, enrolled in a pregnancy study.

The V call is TRBV6-1, the J call TRBJ2-1, with 10 bases identical to TRBD1. V lost 2 bases to trimming and J lost 6 bases; unmatched junction nucleotides: 1. The germline CDR1 and CDR2 sequences are MNHNS and SASEGT. The length of the CDR3 is 14 residues. CDR3 region: CASSEWTGGNEQFF. The DNA of the CDR3 is TGTGCCAGCAGTGAATGGACAGGGGGCAATGAGCAGTTCTTC.

The chain recombines TRBV19 with TRBJ2-3; D might be TRBD1 (5 bases). The germline V gene encodes CDR1 LNHDA and CDR2 SQIVND (reference sequence). V was cut by 3 bases and J by 5 bases, with 12 bases left in between. There are 14 residues in the CDR3. In nucleotides, the CDR3 is TGTGCCAGTAGTATTCCGCAGGGATTAGATACGCAGTATTTT. Encoded protein: CASSIPQGLDTQYF.

The rearrangement uses TRBV19 and TRBJ2-1; 10 bases map to TRBD1. Germline lookup yields CDR1 LNHDA and CDR2 SQIVND (reference sequence). V gave up 3 bases and J gave up 3 bases; unmatched junction bases: 5. The CDR3 contains 16 residues. This chain's CDR3 is CASSILDRGIYNEQFF. The CDR3 bases are TGTGCCAGTAGTATCCTGGACAGGGGGATCTACAATGAGCAGTTCTTC.

In its sample, this clone was seen once. The gene calls are TRBV25-1 and TRBJ2-3, with 15 nucleotides matching TRBD2. From germline, CDR1 is MGHDK and CDR2 SYGVNS. The CDR3 consists of 18 residues. V dropped 2 bases and J dropped 6; count of bases not matched to a gene: 9. This CDR3 reads CASSEGLTGLAGGDTQYF. The CDR3 coding sequence is TGTGCCAGCAGTGAAGGATTAACCGGACTAGCGGGGGGGGATACGCAGTATTTT.

In its sample, this clone was seen once. The chain uses TRBV19 and TRBJ1-2, with TRBD1 identical over 9 bases. Per germline, CDR1 LNHDA and CDR2 SQIVND (reference sequence). V lost 6 bases to trimming and J lost 5 bases; unmatched junction nucleotides: 7. This CDR3 has 14 amino acids. The CDR3 sequence: CASSKQGAFYGYTF. The CDR3 DNA reads as TGTGCCAGTAGCAAACAGGGGGCGTTTTATGGCTACACCTTC.

This chain uses TRBV6-6 with TRBJ2-1; 12 bases match TRBD2. The V and J ends lost 0 bases and 6 bases, in that order; junction bases with no gene match: 3. Germline CDR1 MNHNY, CDR2 SVGAGI (reference sequence). The CDR3 consists of 16 residues. CDR3: CASSYSILAGGNEQFF. In nucleotides, the CDR3 is TGTGCCAGCAGTTACTCGATACTAGCGGGGGGCAATGAGCAGTTCTTC.

The chain carries TRBV14 and TRBJ1-2, with D uncertain. The CDR3 covers 16 residues. V lost 1 base, J lost 2 bases, and 14 bases lay in between. Germline CDR1 reads SGHDN; CDR2 reads FVKESK. The CDR3 spells CASSQVDRGGNYGYTF. The CDR3 DNA reads TGTGCCAGCAGCCAAGTAGACCGGGGAGGAAACTATGGCTACACCTTC.

This clone was found a few times. This chain uses TRBV7-9 with TRBJ1-1, with D perhaps TRBD1 (6 bases). The germline gives CDR1 SEHNR, CDR2 FQNEAQ (reference sequence). Trimming took 2 bases from V and 4 from J, leaving 11 bases between them. The CDR3 runs to 14 residues. The CDR3 DNA reads as TGTGCCAGCAGCTTATGGGGGGGGCCCACTGAAGCTTTCTTT. Translated, it gives CASSLWGGPTEAFF.

This chain links TRBV5-6 with TRBJ1-6, with 9 positions matching TRBD1. The CDR3 has 15 residues. CDR1 and CDR2 (germline): SGHDT, YYEEEE. The V segment lost 4 bases and the J segment 10 bases; nucleotides outside the gene matches: 9. CDR3 region: CASSAPGQGPSPLHF. CDR3 sequence (DNA): TGTGCCAGCAGCGCTCCGGGACAGGGTCCCTCACCCCTCCACTTT.

The rearrangement uses TRBV15 and TRBJ2-5, with D possibly TRBD1 on 6 matching bases. The CDR3 runs to 16 residues. CDR1 is LNHNV and CDR2 is YYDKDF in the germline V gene (reference sequence). V lost 3 bases, J lost 1 base, and 15 bases lay in between. The CDR3: CATSRNRIGGQETQYF. The CDR3 DNA sequence: TGTGCCACCAGCAGGAACAGGATAGGGGGCCAAGAGACCCAGTACTTC.

The chain couples TRBV9 to TRBJ2-1; 8 nucleotides align to TRBD2. V shed 0 bases and J 9 bases; nucleotides not matched to a gene: 5. The length of the CDR3 is 14 residues. Germline loops: CDR1 SGDLS, CDR2 YYNGEE. The DNA for the CDR3 is TGTGCCAGCAGCGTAGCCGGGACTAGTGGTGAGCAGTTCTTC. Amino acid sequence: CASSVAGTSGEQFF. The full variable domain, its missing parts supplied by reference TRBV9 and TRBJ2-1, is DSGVTQTPKHLITATGQRVTLRCSPRSGDLSVYWYQQSLDQGLQFLIQYYNGEERAKGNILERFSAQQFPDLHSELNLSSLELGDSALYFCASSVAGTSGEQFFGPGTRLTVL.

The chain has TRBV5-1 and TRBJ1-2; tentatively, D is TRBD1 (6 bases). CDR1 is SGHRS and CDR2 is YFSETQ in the germline V gene. Trimming took 4 bases from V and 6 from J, leaving 19 bases between them. The CDR3 covers 15 residues. The CDR3 bases are TGCGCCAGCAGCCCTGGGGTGAACAGGGTACATGGCTACACCTTC. Its translation is CASSPGVNRVHGYTF. The full variable domain, with the rest looked up from reference TRBV5-1 and TRBJ1-2, is KAGVTQTPRYLIKTRGQQVTLSCSPISGHRSVSWYQQTPGQGLQFLFEYFSETQRNKGNFPGRFSGRQFSNSRSEMNVSTLELGDSALYLCASSPGVNRVHGYTFGSGTRLTVV.

V and J are TRBV10-3 and TRBJ2-7; D uncertain. The V gene's germline CDR1 is ENHRY and CDR2 SYGVKD. The CDR3 loop spans 11 amino acids. The germline V and J ends were trimmed by 0 bases and 7 bases, with 4 bases remaining between them. CDR3 nucleotides: TGTGCCATCAGTGAGTCGTCAGAGCAGTACTTC. Its protein is CAISESSEQYF.

The chain carries TRBV7-8 and TRBJ1-5; D remains unclear. The V end lost 3 bases, the J end lost 7 bases, and 7 bases lay between the germline ends. This CDR3 comprises 12 residues. CDR1 is SGHVS and CDR2 is FQNEAQ in the germline V gene. CDR3 amino acids: CASSFPLQPQHF. DNA for the CDR3: TGTGCCAGCAGCTTCCCTTTGCAGCCCCAGCATTTT. Filled out from reference TRBV7-8 and TRBJ1-5, the complete variable domain reads GAGVSQSPRYKVAKRGQDVALRCDPISGHVSLFWYQQALGQGPEFLTYFQNEAQLDKSGLPSDRFFAERPEGSVSTLKIQRTQQEDSAVYLCASSFPLQPQHFGDGTRLSIL.

The chain has TRBV7-9 and TRBJ2-2, with D perhaps matching TRBD2 (6 bases). Germline CDR1 is SEHNR and CDR2 is FQNEAQ (reference sequence). V was cut by 1 base and J by 1 base, with 10 bases left in between. The CDR3 extends over 16 amino acids. The CDR3 loop reads CASSLEWGLNTGELFF. CDR3 coding DNA: TGTGCCAGCAGCTTAGAGTGGGGACTGAACACCGGGGAGCTGTTTTTT.

This chain connects TRBV7-2 to TRBJ1-2; TRBD1 matches 7 bases. CDR3 length: 14 residues. Trimming at V came to 5 bases and at J to 4 bases, leaving 7 bases not matched to a gene. The germline V gene encodes CDR1 SGHTA and CDR2 FQGNSA. CDR3 amino acids: CASSVQGVIYGYTF. The DNA for the CDR3 is TGTGCCAGCAGCGTCCAGGGGGTTATCTATGGCTACACCTTC.

The chain combines TRBV19 with TRBJ2-1; D is unclear. Germline CDR1 LNHDA, CDR2 SQIVND (reference sequence). The CDR3 runs to 14 residues. V lost 5 bases to trimming and J lost 10 bases, with 18 bases between them. CDR3 protein: CASSPRPSAWEQFF. As DNA, the CDR3 is TGTGCCAGTAGTCCGAGGCCTTCTGCATGGGAGCAGTTCTTC.

The chain recombines TRBV15 with TRBJ1-1; D not certain. Trimming cost V 3 bases and J 5 bases, with 10 bases left between them. This CDR3 region has 13 residues. CDR1 is LNHNV, CDR2 YYDKDF, per germline (reference sequence). The CDR3 bases are TGTGCCACCAGCAGGGGTCCGGGGACTGAAGCTTTCTTT. It translates to CATSRGPGTEAFF.

This clone has just one count. The chain joins TRBV30 to TRBJ1-1; 10 bases agree with TRBD1. CDR3 length equals 13 residues. Germline V gene sequence: CDR1 GTSNPN, CDR2 SVGIG (reference sequence). V shed 4 bases and J 5 bases; nucleotides not matched to a gene: 4. The CDR3 nucleotides read TGTGCCTGGACCGGGACAGGGGAAACTGAAGCTTTCTTT. It translates to CAWTGTGETEAFF.

The CDR3 bases are TGTGCCAGCAGGGGCGGGGGGACCGAAACCTACGAGCAGTACTTC. Protein: CASRGGGTETYEQYF. The chain links TRBV6-6 to TRBJ2-7; 8 bases line up with TRBD2. Losses at the gene ends were 6 bases for V and 2 bases for J; bases not matched to a gene: 9. The CDR3 totals 15 residues. Per the germline V gene, CDR1 is MNHNY and CDR2 is SVGAGI (reference sequence).

This clone has only one observation. J is TRBJ2-1 and V is TRBV6-5, with D perhaps matching TRBD2 (6 bases). Per the germline V gene, CDR1 is MNHEY and CDR2 is SVGAGI. The V end lost 2 bases, the J end lost 4 bases, and 12 bases lay between the germline ends. The CDR3 is 15 residues long. CDR3 protein: CASSYVGGRYNEQFF. The CDR3 bases are TGTGCCAGCAGTTACGTCGGGGGAAGGTACAATGAGCAGTTCTTC.

The V gene is TRBV5-1, the J gene TRBJ2-3; 14 bases are shared with TRBD2. The CDR3 sequence is 17 residues long. Germline CDR1 SGHRS, CDR2 YFSETQ. The junction had 6 bases not matched to a gene; V was cut back by 1 base and J by 5 bases. CDR3 nucleotide sequence: TGCGCCAGCAGCTTGCCCGGGACTAGCGGGGGTAAAGATACGCAGTATTTT. This encodes CASSLPGTSGGKDTQYF.